The T cell receptor beta chain under discussion was sequenced for a study of blood T cell repertoires in COVID-19. Across the study: Whether acute or convalescent, the COVID-19 samples came from the United States, Italy and Spain. T cells, B-cell-depleted T cells, or PBMCs supplied cDNA or gDNA.

Germline V gene data show CDR1 as LGHNA and CDR2 as YNFKEQ. The CDR3 has 19 amino acids. J gave up 2 bases and V 2 bases, and 10 bases lay outside the gene matches. Authors' analysis steps: Amplification of reference gene primers provided the estimated nucleated cell counts. Some clones are missing from TCRdb's copy, which holds only in-frame ones; the method was immunoSEQ multiplex PCR. V, J and clone size reflect that table, while D and trimming were determined from the DNA. The sample carries about 72,000 clones, 82% recorded once. What was sequenced was peripheral blood. The TCR sequence derives from a human donor in a cohort sampled during active COVID-19. The rearrangement joins TRBV4-2 to TRBJ2-3; 13 nucleotides align to TRBD2. Here the CDR3 DNA reads TGTGCCAGCAGCCAACCCCCGTGGACTAGCGGGGGCATCACAGATACGCAGTATTTT. Amino acid sequence: CASSQPPWTSGGITDTQYF.